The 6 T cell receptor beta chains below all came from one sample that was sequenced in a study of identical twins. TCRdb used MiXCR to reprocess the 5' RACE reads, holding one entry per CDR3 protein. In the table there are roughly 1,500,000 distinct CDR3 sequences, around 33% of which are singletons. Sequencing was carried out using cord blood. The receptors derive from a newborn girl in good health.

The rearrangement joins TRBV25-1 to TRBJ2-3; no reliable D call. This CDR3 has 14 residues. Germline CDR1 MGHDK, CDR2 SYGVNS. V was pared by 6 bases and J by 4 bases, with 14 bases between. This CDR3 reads CASSALRHADTQYF. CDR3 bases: TGTGCCAGCAGCGCTCTTAGGCACGCAGATACGCAGTATTTT.

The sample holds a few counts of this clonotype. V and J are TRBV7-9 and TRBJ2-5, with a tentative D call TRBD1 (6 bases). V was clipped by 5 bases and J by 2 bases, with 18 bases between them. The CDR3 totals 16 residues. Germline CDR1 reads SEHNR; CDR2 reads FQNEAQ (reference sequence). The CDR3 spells CASSPSTGSGQETQYF. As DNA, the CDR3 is TGTGCCAGCAGCCCTTCGACAGGCTCTGGACAAGAGACCCAGTACTTC.

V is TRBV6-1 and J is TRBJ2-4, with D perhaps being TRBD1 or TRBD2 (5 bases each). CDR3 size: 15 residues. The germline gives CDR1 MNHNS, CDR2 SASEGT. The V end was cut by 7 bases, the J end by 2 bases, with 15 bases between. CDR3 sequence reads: CASNGNRGPKNIQYF. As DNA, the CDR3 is TGTGCCAGCAATGGGAACCGGGGACCCAAAAACATTCAGTACTTC.

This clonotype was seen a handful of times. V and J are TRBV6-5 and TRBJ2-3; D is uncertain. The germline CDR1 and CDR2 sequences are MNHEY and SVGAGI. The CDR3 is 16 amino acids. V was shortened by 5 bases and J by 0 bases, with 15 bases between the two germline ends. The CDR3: CASSPLSPSSTDTQYF. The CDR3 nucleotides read TGTGCCAGCAGTCCCCTTTCGCCCTCTAGCACAGATACGCAGTATTTT.

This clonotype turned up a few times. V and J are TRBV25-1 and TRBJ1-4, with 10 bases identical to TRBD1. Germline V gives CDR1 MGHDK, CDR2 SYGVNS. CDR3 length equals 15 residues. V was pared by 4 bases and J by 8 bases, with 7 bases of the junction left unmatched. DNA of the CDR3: TGTGCCAGCAGTGTATCCGGGACAGGGGTAGAAAAACTGTTTTTT. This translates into CASSVSGTGVEKLFF.

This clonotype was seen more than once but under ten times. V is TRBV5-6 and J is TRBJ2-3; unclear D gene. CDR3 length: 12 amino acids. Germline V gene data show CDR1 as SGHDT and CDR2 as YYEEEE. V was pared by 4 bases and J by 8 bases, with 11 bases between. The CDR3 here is CASSLTLGTQYF. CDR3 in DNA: TGTGCCAGCAGCCTTACGCTCGGTACGCAGTATTTT.